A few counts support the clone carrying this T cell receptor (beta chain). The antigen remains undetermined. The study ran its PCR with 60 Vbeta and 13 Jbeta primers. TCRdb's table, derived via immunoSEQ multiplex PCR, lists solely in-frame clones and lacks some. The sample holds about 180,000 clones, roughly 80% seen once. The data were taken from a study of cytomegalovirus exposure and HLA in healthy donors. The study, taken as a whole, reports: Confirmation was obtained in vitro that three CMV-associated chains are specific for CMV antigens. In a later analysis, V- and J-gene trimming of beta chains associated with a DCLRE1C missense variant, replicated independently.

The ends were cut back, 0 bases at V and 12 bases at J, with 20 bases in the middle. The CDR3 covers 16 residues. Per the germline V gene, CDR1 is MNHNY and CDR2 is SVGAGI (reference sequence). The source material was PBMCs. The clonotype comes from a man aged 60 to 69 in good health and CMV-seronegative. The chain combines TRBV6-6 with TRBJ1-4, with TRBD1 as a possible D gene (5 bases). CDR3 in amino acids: CASSYSIESGPRELFF. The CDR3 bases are TGTGCCAGCAGTTACTCGATCGAGTCAGGGCCTCGGGAACTGTTTTTT.